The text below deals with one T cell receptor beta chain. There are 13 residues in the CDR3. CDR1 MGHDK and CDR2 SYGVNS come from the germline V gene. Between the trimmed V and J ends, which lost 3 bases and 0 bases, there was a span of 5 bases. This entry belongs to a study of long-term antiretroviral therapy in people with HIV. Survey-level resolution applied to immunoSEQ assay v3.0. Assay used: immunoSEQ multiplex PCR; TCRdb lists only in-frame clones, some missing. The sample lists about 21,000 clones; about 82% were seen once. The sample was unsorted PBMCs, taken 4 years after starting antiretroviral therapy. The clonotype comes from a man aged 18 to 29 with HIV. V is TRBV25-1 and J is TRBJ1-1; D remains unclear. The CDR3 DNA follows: TGTGCCAGCAGTGACGGGATGAACACTGAAGCTTTCTTT. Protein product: CASSDGMNTEAFF.